Sequencing of this TCR beta chain was carried out in a study of T cells in Graves' hyperthyroidism and ophthalmopathy. Trimming removed 5 bases from V and 8 bases from J, with 15 bases in between. Germline V lookup: CDR1 SGHDN, CDR2 FVKESK. The CDR3 covers 13 residues. Points on this clonotype: The antigen remains undetermined.

General study findings and limits: Also found in blood were most expanded thyroid clonotypes above 0.001.

About 10 ml of fresh peripheral blood supplied the PBMCs. There were TCR beta CDR3 regions amplified from RNA transcripts. The HTBI primer set was used in a first-round RT-PCR of the TCR CDR3. TCRdb reprocessed the multiplex PCR reads with MiXCR, giving one entry per CDR3 protein. The table lists approximately 720,000 distinct CDR3 sequences, 15% to 20% of them singletons. V gene TRBV14 combines with J gene TRBJ1-2; no reliable D call. The TCR comes from a woman between 50 and 59 years old with Graves' hyperthyroidism that later progressed to Graves' ophthalmopathy. What was sequenced was blood. This CDR3 reads CASSKAPDEGYTF. In DNA form, the CDR3 reads TGTGCCAGCAGCAAAGCACCGGACGAAGGCTACACCTTC.